This TCR beta chain stems from a study of response to subunit inactivated influenza vaccine. Points from the study as a whole: Each seasonal influenza vaccination recruits few new T cells, the authors suggested.

Germline V CDR1 and CDR2: LGHNA, YSLEER. Trimming left V 0 bases short and J 4 bases short, with 10 bases between. The CDR3 is made up of 15 amino acids. TCRdb re-derived calls from the RT-PCR reads in MiXCR, one entry per CDR3 protein. This table has hundreds of thousands of distinct CDR3 sequences, around 25% appearing once. About this clonotype: Its antigen remains unknown.

The V and J genes are TRBV4-3 and TRBJ1-5; D is ambiguous. The input for sequencing was CD4+ T cells sorted from PBMCs, taken about 5 days after vaccination. This sequence was found in a man in his forties or fifties who received an inactivated influenza vaccine. The CDR3 sequence: CASSQDRRGNQPQHF. As DNA, the CDR3 is TGCGCCAGCAGCCAAGATCGACGGGGAAATCAGCCCCAGCATTTT.